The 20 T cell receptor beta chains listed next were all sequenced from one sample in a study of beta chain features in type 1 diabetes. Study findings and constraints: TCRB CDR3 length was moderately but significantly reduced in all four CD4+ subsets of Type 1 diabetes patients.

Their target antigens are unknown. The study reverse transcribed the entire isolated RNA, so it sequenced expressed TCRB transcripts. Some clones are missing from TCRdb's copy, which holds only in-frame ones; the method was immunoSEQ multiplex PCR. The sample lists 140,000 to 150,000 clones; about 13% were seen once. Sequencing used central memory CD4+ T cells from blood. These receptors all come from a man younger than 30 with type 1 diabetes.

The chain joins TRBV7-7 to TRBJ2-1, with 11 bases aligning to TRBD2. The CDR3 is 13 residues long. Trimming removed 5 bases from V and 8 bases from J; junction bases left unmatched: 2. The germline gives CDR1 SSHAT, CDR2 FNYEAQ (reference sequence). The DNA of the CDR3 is TGTGCCAGCAGCCGGACTAGCGGGTATGAGCAGTTCTTC. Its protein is CASSRTSGYEQFF.

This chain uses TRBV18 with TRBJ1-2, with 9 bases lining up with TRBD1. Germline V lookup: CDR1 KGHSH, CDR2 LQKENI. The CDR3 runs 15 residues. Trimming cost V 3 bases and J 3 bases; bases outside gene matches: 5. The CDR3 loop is CASSPWTGEDYGYTF. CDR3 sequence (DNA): TGTGCCAGCTCACCTTGGACAGGGGAGGACTATGGCTACACCTTC. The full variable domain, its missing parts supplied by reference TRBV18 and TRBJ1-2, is NAGVMQNPRHLVRRRGQEARLRCSPMKGHSHVYWYRQLPEEGLKFMVYLQKENIIDESGMPKERFSAEFPKEGPSILRIQQVVRGDSAAYFCASSPWTGEDYGYTFGSGTRLTVV.

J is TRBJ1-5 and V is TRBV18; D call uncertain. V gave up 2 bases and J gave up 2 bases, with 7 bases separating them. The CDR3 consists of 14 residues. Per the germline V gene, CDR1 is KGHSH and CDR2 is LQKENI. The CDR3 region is CASSPVNGNQPQHF. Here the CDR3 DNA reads TGTGCCAGCTCACCAGTGAACGGCAATCAGCCCCAGCATTTT. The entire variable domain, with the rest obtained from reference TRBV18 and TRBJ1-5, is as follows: NAGVMQNPRHLVRRRGQEARLRCSPMKGHSHVYWYRQLPEEGLKFMVYLQKENIIDESGMPKERFSAEFPKEGPSILRIQQVVRGDSAAYFCASSPVNGNQPQHFGDGTRLSIL.

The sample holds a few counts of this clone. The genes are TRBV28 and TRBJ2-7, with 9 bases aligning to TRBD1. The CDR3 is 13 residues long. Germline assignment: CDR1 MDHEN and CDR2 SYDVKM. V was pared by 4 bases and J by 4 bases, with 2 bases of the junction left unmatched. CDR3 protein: CASSWDRVYEQYF. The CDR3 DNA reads TGTGCCAGCAGTTGGGACAGGGTTTACGAGCAGTACTTC.

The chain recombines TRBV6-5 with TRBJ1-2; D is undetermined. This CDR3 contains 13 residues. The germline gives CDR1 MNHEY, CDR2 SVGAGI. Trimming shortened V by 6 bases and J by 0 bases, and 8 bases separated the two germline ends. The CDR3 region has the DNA TGTGCCAGCAGGAGTAGTACTAACTATGGCTACACCTTC. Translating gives CASRSSTNYGYTF.

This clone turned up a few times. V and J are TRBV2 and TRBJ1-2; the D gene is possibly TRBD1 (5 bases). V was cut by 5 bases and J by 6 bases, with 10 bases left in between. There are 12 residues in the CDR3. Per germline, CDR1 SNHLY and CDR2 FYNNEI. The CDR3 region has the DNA TGTGCCAGCAGTATAGACAGAAATGGCTACACCTTC. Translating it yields CASSIDRNGYTF.

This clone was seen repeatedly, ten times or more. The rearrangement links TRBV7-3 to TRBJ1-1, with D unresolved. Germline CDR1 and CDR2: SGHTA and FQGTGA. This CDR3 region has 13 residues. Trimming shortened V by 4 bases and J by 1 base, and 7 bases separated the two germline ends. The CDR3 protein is CASSSGPNTEAFF. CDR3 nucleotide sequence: TGTGCCAGCAGCTCAGGACCGAACACTGAAGCTTTCTTT.

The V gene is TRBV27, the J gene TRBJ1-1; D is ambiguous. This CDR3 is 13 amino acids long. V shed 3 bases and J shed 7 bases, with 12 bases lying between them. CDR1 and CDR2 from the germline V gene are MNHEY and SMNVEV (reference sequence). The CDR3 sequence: CASSFSRANEAFF. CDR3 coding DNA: TGTGCCAGCAGTTTTTCTAGGGCAAATGAAGCTTTCTTT.

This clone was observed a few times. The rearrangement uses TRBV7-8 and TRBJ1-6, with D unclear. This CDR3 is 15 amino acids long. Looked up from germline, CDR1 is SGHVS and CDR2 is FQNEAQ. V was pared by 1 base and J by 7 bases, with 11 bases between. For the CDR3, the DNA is TGTGCCAGCAGCTTAGGGGCGCTTGGGAATTCACCCCTCCACTTT. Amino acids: CASSLGALGNSPLHF. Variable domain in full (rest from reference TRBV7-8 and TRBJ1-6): GAGVSQSPRYKVAKRGQDVALRCDPISGHVSLFWYQQALGQGPEFLTYFQNEAQLDKSGLPSDRFFAERPEGSVSTLKIQRTQQEDSAVYLCASSLGALGNSPLHFGNGTRLTVT.

This chain's CDR3 is CSSTENTEAFF. The CDR3 DNA reads as TGCAGCTCGACGGAAAACACTGAAGCTTTCTTT. The V and J genes are TRBV20-1 and TRBJ1-1, with D unresolved. Germline assignment: CDR1 DFQATT and CDR2 SNEGSKA (reference sequence). The CDR3 covers 11 residues.

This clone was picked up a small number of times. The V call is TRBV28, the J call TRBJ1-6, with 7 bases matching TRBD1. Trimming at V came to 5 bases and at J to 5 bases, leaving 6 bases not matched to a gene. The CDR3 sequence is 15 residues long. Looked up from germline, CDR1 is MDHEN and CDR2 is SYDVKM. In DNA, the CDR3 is TGTGCCAGCAGTGACGGGACAGCAAATAATTCACCCCTCCACTTT. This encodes CASSDGTANNSPLHF.

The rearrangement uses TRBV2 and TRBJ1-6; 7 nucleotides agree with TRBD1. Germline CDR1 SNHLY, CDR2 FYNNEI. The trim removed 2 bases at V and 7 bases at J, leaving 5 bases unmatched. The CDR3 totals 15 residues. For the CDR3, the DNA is TGTGCCAGCAGTGAACAGGGACAGATGAATTCACCCCTCCACTTT. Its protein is CASSEQGQMNSPLHF.

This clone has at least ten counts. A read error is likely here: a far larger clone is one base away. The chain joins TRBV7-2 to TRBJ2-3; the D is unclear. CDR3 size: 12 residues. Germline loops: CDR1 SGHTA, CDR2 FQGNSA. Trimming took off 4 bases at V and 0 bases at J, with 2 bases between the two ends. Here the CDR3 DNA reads TGTGCCAGCAGCTACAGCACAGATACGCAGTATTTT. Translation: CASSYSTDTQYF. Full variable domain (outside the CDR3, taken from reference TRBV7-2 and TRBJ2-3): GAGVSQSPSNKVTEKGKDVELRCDPISGHTALYWYRQSLGQGLEFLIYFQGNSAPDKSGLPSDRFSAERTGGSVSTLTIQRTQQEDSAVYLCASSYSTDTQYFGPGTRLTVL.

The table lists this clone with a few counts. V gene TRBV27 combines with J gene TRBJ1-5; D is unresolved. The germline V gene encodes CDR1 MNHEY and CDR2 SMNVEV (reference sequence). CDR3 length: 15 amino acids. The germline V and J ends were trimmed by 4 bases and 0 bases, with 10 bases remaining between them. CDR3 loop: CASSSPSNSNQPQHF. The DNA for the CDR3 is TGTGCCAGCAGTTCCCCCTCGAATAGCAATCAGCCCCAGCATTTT.

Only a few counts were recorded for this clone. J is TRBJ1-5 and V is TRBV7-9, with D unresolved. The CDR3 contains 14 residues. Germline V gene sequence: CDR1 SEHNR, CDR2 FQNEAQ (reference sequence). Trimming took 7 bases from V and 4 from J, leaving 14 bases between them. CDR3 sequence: CASTLGGENQPQHF. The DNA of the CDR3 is TGTGCCAGCACCCTGGGTGGGGAGAATCAGCCCCAGCATTTT.

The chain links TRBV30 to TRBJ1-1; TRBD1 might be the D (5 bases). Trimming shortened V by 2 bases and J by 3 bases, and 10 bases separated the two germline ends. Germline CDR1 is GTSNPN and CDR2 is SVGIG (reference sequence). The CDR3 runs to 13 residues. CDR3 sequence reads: CAWSLTGDTEAFF. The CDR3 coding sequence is TGTGCCTGGAGTTTGACGGGGGACACTGAAGCTTTCTTT.

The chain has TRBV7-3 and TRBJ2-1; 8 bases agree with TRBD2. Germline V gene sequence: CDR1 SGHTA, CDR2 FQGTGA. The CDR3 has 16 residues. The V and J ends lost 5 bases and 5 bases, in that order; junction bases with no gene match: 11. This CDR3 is CASSPGGSGGHNEQFF. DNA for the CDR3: TGTGCCAGCAGCCCGGGTGGAAGCGGGGGCCACAATGAGCAGTTCTTC.

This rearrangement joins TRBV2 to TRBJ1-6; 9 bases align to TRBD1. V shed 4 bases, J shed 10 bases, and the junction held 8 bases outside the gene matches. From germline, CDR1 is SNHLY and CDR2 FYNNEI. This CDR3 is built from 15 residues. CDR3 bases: TGTGCCAGCAGTGTAAGTGACAGGGGGGAATCACCCCTCCACTTT. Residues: CASSVSDRGESPLHF.

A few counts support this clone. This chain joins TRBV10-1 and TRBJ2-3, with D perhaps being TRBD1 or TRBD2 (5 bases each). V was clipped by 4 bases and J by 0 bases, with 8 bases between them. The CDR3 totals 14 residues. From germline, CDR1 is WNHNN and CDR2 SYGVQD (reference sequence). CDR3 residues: CASSVRGSTDTQYF. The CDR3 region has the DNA TGCGCCAGCAGTGTGAGGGGCAGCACAGATACGCAGTATTTT.

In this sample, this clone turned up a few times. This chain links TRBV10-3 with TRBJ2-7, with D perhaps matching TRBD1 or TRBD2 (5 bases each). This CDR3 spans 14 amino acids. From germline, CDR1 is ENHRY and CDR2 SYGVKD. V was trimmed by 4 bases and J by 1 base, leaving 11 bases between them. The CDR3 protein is CAISGDEGSYEQYF. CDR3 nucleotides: TGTGCCATCAGTGGAGACGAGGGGTCCTACGAGCAGTACTTC.